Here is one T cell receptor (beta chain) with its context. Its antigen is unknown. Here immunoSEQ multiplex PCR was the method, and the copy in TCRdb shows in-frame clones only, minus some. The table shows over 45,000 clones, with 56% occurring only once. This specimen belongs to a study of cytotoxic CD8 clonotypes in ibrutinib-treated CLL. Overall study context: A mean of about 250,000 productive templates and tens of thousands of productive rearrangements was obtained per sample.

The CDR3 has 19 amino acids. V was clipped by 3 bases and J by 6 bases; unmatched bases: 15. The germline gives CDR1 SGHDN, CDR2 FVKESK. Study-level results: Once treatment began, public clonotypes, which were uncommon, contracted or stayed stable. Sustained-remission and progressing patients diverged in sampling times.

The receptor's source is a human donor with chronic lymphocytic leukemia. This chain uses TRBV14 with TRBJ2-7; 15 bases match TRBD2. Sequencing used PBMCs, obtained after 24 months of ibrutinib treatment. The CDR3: CASSQRPGTSGRPWAEQYF. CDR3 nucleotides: TGTGCCAGCAGCCAGCGTCCCGGGACTAGCGGGAGGCCTTGGGCCGAGCAGTACTTC.